These T cell receptor beta chains were read from a single sample in a study of blood T cell repertoires in COVID-19. Clones were sequenced by immunoSEQ multiplex PCR, and TCRdb holds only the in-frame ones, with some missing. Seen here are 56,000 or so clones, about 91% observed once, and the top ten hold more than 40%. What was sequenced was peripheral blood. The receptors derive from a woman aged 60-75 years with COVID-19, enrolled during active disease. CDR3s include the opening cysteine and the closing phenylalanine or tryptophan. Fields, in order: D gene, J gene, clone size, V gene, CDR3 DNA, CDR3 protein. D genes are given only for firm matches. Not every row has a clone size; where given, it reads once, few, many or a size class.

d_gene: -
j_gene: TRBJ2-7
abundance: -
v_gene: TRBV30
CDR3nt: TGTGCCTGGAGTGTTTACTACGAGCAGTACTTC
CDR3aa: CAWSVYYEQYF

d_gene: -
j_gene: TRBJ2-7
abundance: -
v_gene: TRBV6-2/TRBV6-3
CDR3nt: TGTGCCAGCAGTTTGTGGGGGCCTTACGAGCAGTACTTC
CDR3aa: CASSLWGPYEQYF

d_gene: -
j_gene: TRBJ1-5
abundance: -
v_gene: TRBV6-2/TRBV6-3
CDR3nt: TGTGCCAGCAGTCGGCAGGATAGCAATCAGCCCCAGCATTTT
CDR3aa: CASSRQDSNQPQHF

d_gene: -
j_gene: TRBJ2-7
abundance: -
v_gene: TRBV28
CDR3nt: TGTGCCAGCAGTTTCCTCTACGAGCAGTACTTC
CDR3aa: CASSFLYEQYF

d_gene: -
j_gene: TRBJ1-2
abundance: -
v_gene: TRBV5-4
CDR3nt: TGTGCCAGCAGCTTGAGCACAGCCAAACATGGCTACACCTTC
CDR3aa: CASSLSTAKHGYTF

d_gene: TRBD2
j_gene: TRBJ2-3
abundance: -
v_gene: TRBV14
CDR3nt: TGTGCCAGCAATCCGGGAGGATCAGATACGCAGTATTTT
CDR3aa: CASNPGGSDTQYF

d_gene: TRBD1
j_gene: TRBJ1-5
abundance: -
v_gene: TRBV3-1/TRBV3-2
CDR3nt: TGTGCCACCCCGGGACAGCGGTTTTGTGAGCCCCAGCATTTT
CDR3aa: CATPGQRFCEPQHF

d_gene: TRBD1
j_gene: TRBJ1-3
abundance: -
v_gene: TRBV7-9
CDR3nt: TGTGCCAGCAGCACCGGGACAGGGAATGGAAACACCATATATTTT
CDR3aa: CASSTGTGNGNTIYF

d_gene: TRBD2
j_gene: TRBJ2-4
abundance: -
v_gene: TRBV7-9
CDR3nt: TGTGCCAGCACCAAGGGTCAGCGGGAGGGTTCCCAGGGGATTCAGTACTTC
CDR3aa: CASTKGQREGSQGIQYF

d_gene: TRBD1
j_gene: TRBJ1-3
abundance: -
v_gene: TRBV6-6
CDR3nt: TGTGCCAGCACTAAGACAGGGGCTGGAAACACCATATATTTT
CDR3aa: CASTKTGAGNTIYF

d_gene: -
j_gene: TRBJ2-2
abundance: -
v_gene: TRBV4-3
CDR3nt: TGCGCCAGCAGCCAAGAACTCTCGCGGCAATACACCGGGGAGCTGTTTTTT
CDR3aa: CASSQELSRQYTGELFF

d_gene: TRBD2
j_gene: TRBJ2-1
abundance: -
v_gene: TRBV7-9
CDR3nt: TGTGCCAGCAGCCGATCTTCTAGCGGGAGCTCGGATGAGCAGTTCTTC
CDR3aa: CASSRSSSGSSDEQFF

d_gene: TRBD1
j_gene: TRBJ1-1
abundance: once
v_gene: TRBV30
CDR3nt: TGTGCCTGGAGTGTGACAGGGGAAACTGAAGCTTTCTTT
CDR3aa: CAWSVTGETEAFF

d_gene: -
j_gene: TRBJ1-1
abundance: -
v_gene: TRBV29-1
CDR3nt: TGCAGCGGCGTCCGGGACACTGAAGCTTTCTTT
CDR3aa: CSGVRDTEAFF

d_gene: -
j_gene: TRBJ2-1
abundance: -
v_gene: TRBV28
CDR3nt: TGTGCCAGCAGTTCCCGCCCGGGACTCCGAGGTTCCTACAATGAGCAGTTCTTC
CDR3aa: CASSSRPGLRGSYNEQFF

d_gene: TRBD1
j_gene: TRBJ1-5
abundance: once
v_gene: TRBV18
CDR3nt: TGTGCCAGCTCGACAGGGGGTGAACAGCCCCAGCATTTT
CDR3aa: CASSTGGEQPQHF

d_gene: -
j_gene: TRBJ2-3
abundance: -
v_gene: TRBV11-3
CDR3nt: TGTGCCAGTAACAGGGAACTCACAGATACGCAGTATTTT
CDR3aa: CASNRELTDTQYF

d_gene: -
j_gene: TRBJ1-5
abundance: -
v_gene: TRBV7-8
CDR3nt: TGTGCCAGCAGCTTAGTCCCGGACTTCAATCAGCCCCAGCATTTT
CDR3aa: CASSLVPDFNQPQHF

d_gene: TRBD2
j_gene: TRBJ2-1
abundance: -
v_gene: TRBV9
CDR3nt: TGTGCCAGCAGCGACCTAGCGGGAACCTACAATGAGCAGTTCTTC
CDR3aa: CASSDLAGTYNEQFF

d_gene: -
j_gene: TRBJ2-5
abundance: -
v_gene: TRBV11-2
CDR3nt: TGTGCCAGCAGATTTATATTAACGGGGGAGACCCAGTACTTC
CDR3aa: CASRFILTGETQYF

d_gene: TRBD1
j_gene: TRBJ2-5
abundance: -
v_gene: TRBV7-9
CDR3nt: TGTGCCAGCAGCTTAGCTAACAGGGGGCTTGTAGAGACCCAGTACTTC
CDR3aa: CASSLANRGLVETQYF

d_gene: TRBD1
j_gene: TRBJ1-6
abundance: -
v_gene: TRBV6-4
CDR3nt: TGTGCCAGCAGATTATTGGGACAGCCTAATTCACCCCTCCACTTT
CDR3aa: CASRLLGQPNSPLHF

d_gene: TRBD1
j_gene: TRBJ1-2
abundance: -
v_gene: TRBV9
CDR3nt: TGTGCCAGCAGCCTTACCCTCTATGGCAGGGGGGACTATGGCTACACCTTC
CDR3aa: CASSLTLYGRGDYGYTF

d_gene: -
j_gene: TRBJ2-1
abundance: -
v_gene: TRBV11-2
CDR3nt: TGTGCCAGCAGCTATATATACAATGAGCAGTTCTTC
CDR3aa: CASSYIYNEQFF

d_gene: -
j_gene: TRBJ1-2
abundance: -
v_gene: TRBV3-1/TRBV3-2
CDR3nt: TGTGCCAGCAGCCTCCTGACTAGCTATGGCTACACCTTC
CDR3aa: CASSLLTSYGYTF

d_gene: -
j_gene: TRBJ2-5
abundance: -
v_gene: TRBV3-1/TRBV3-2
CDR3nt: TGTGCCAGCAGCCAAGGCGCGGGGCAAGAGACCCAGTACTTC
CDR3aa: CASSQGAGQETQYF

d_gene: -
j_gene: TRBJ2-5
abundance: few
v_gene: TRBV3-1/TRBV3-2
CDR3nt: TGTGCCAGCAGCCATAGTGAAATCACCCAGTACTTC
CDR3aa: CASSHSEITQYF

d_gene: TRBD1
j_gene: TRBJ1-4
abundance: -
v_gene: TRBV30
CDR3nt: TGTGCCTGGTACACCGGGACAGGGGGCTCAGGAAAACTGTTTTTT
CDR3aa: CAWYTGTGGSGKLFF

d_gene: TRBD1
j_gene: TRBJ1-6
abundance: -
v_gene: TRBV18
CDR3nt: TGTGCCAGCTCCCAAGGGACAGGGGGTCTATATTCACCCCTCCACTTT
CDR3aa: CASSQGTGGLYSPLHF

d_gene: -
j_gene: TRBJ2-6
abundance: -
v_gene: TRBV19
CDR3nt: TGTGCCAGTAGCCGAGGAGGGACTGGGGCCAACGTCCTGACTTTC
CDR3aa: CASSRGGTGANVLTF

d_gene: TRBD2
j_gene: TRBJ2-7
abundance: -
v_gene: TRBV9
CDR3nt: TGTGCCAGCAGCGTAGGGACTAGCGGGTCTCTTGAAGAGCAGTACTTC
CDR3aa: CASSVGTSGSLEEQYF